A single sample gave rise to the 2 T cell receptor beta chains below, sequenced in a study of OX40 agonist ivuxolimab in advanced cancers. Some clones are missing from TCRdb's copy, which holds only in-frame ones; the method was immunoSEQ multiplex PCR. In the table there are tens of thousands of clones, around 85% of which are singletons. The starting material was CD4+ or CD8+ T cells sorted from blood, obtained in a trial of the OX40 agonist ivuxolimab. The receptor source for this set is an adult with an advanced solid tumor such as melanoma, head and neck, liver or kidney cancer.

J is TRBJ2-5 and V is TRBV27; no reliable D call. Germline values: CDR1 MNHEY, CDR2 SMNVEV (reference sequence). Trimming shortened V by 5 bases and J by 0 bases, and 7 bases separated the two germline ends. CDR3 length equals 13 residues. CDR3 sequence: CASSPLYQETQYF. The CDR3 nucleotides read TGTGCCAGCAGTCCCCTGTACCAAGAGACCCAGTACTTC.

The chain uses TRBV5-1 and TRBJ2-7, with 9 bases identical to TRBD1. J gave up 4 bases and V 2 bases, and 4 bases lay outside the gene matches. The CDR3 is 14 residues long. Per germline, CDR1 SGHRS and CDR2 YFSETQ. DNA of the CDR3: TGCGCCAGCAGCTTCACGGACAGGGGTTACGAGCAGTACTTC. It codes for CASSFTDRGYEQYF.